What follows are 7 T cell receptor beta chains derived from one specimen sequenced in a study of molecular identifiers for immune sequencing clone quantification. TCRdb fed the PCR reads into MiXCR, producing one record per CDR3 protein. In the table there are some 40,000 distinct CDR3 sequences, around 20% of which are singletons. Sequencing used naive CD8+ T cells from blood, with Jurkat cell RNA spiked in. The subset here: FACS-sorted CD8+CD4-CCR7+CD45RA+ naive T cells. All receptors derive from a human donor in good health. Some libraries in this study had Jurkat cell RNA spiked in.

This clonotype appeared many times. The chain has TRBV7-9 and TRBJ2-1, with D unclear. Germline V gene data show CDR1 as SEHNR and CDR2 as FQNEAQ (reference sequence). The CDR3 length is 11 residues. V shed 5 bases and J shed 6 bases, with 5 bases lying between them. DNA for the CDR3: TGTGCCAGCAGCGCTTCCAATGAGCAGTTCTTC. Protein: CASSASNEQFF. The full variable domain, with the rest looked up from reference TRBV7-9 and TRBJ2-1, is DTGVSQNPRHKITKRGQNVTFRCDPISEHNRLYWYRQTLGQGPEFLTYFQNEAQLEKSRLLSDRFSAERPKGSFSTLEIQRTEQGDSAMYLCASSASNEQFFGPGTRLTVL.

The DNA of the CDR3 is TGTGCCAGCAGCTTGGGGGACCAAGCTTACAATGAGCAGTTCTTC. This sequence encodes CASSLGDQAYNEQFF. The chain carries TRBV5-5 and TRBJ2-1; tentatively, D is TRBD1 or TRBD2 (5 bases each). The CDR3 is made up of 15 amino acids. V dropped 0 bases and J dropped 4 bases, with 11 bases sitting between them. CDR1 SGHKS and CDR2 YYEKEE come from the germline V gene (reference sequence).

This clonotype ranks as medium-sized. The chain is built from TRBV7-3 and TRBJ2-2; 8 nucleotides agree with TRBD2. V lost 6 bases, J lost 3 bases, and 6 bases stayed unmatched. Germline CDR1 and CDR2: SGHTA and FQGTGA. The CDR3 totals 15 residues. The DNA for the CDR3 is TGTGCCAGCAGGTTGACCGGGGGGGACACCGGGGAGCTGTTTTTT. Amino acid sequence: CASRLTGGDTGELFF.

This clonotype came up a few times. The genes are TRBV13 and TRBJ2-7; no clear D gene. Germline CDR1 and CDR2: PRHDT and FYEKMQ (reference sequence). V was trimmed by 0 bases and J by 4 bases, leaving 7 bases between them. The CDR3 runs to 13 residues. The DNA of the CDR3 is TGTGCCAGCAGCTTAGGGGTGGTGTACGAGCAGTACTTC. Amino acids: CASSLGVVYEQYF.

The chain combines TRBV4-2 with TRBJ2-5; the D gene is possibly TRBD2 (5 bases). This CDR3 has 14 residues. CDR1 LGHNA and CDR2 YNFKEQ come from the germline V gene. Trimming took off 0 bases at V and 4 bases at J, with 9 bases between the two ends. The CDR3 is CASSQEYGIETQYF. The CDR3 DNA is TGTGCCAGCAGCCAAGAGTACGGGATAGAGACCCAGTACTTC.

This clonotype was picked up a small number of times. The chain combines TRBV28 with TRBJ2-1; TRBD2 aligns across 13 bases. The CDR3 spans 21 residues. Germline CDR1 and CDR2: MDHEN and SYDVKM. With V trimmed by 4 bases and J by 4 bases, 19 bases remained unmatched. CDR3 coding DNA: TGTGCCAGCAGTTCCGTCCCATCCGGGACTAGCGGGACCGGGGTGTACAATGAGCAGTTCTTC. It encodes CASSSVPSGTSGTGVYNEQFF.

This clonotype was seen more than once but under ten times. The J gene is TRBJ2-7, the V gene TRBV19; 8 bases are a match to TRBD1. V was pared by 5 bases and J by 0 bases, with 6 bases of the junction left unmatched. This CDR3 is built from 15 residues. Germline V CDR1 and CDR2: LNHDA, SQIVND (reference sequence). The CDR3 nucleotides are TGTGCCAGTAGTTTCACAGGGGGTGGCTCCTACGAGCAGTACTTC. Protein sequence: CASSFTGGGSYEQYF. The variable domain in full, with the rest retrieved from reference TRBV19 and TRBJ2-7, is DGGITQSPKYLFRKEGQNVTLSCEQNLNHDAMYWYRQDPGQGLRLIYYSQIVNDFQKGDIAEGYSVSREKKESFPLTVTSAQKNPTAFYLCASSFTGGGSYEQYFGPGTRLTVT.